A single sample gave rise to the 29 T cell receptor beta chains below, sequenced in a study of T-cell memory formation after mild COVID-19. Using its own MiXCR run on the 5' RACE reads, TCRdb lists one record per CDR3 protein. Of 350,000 or so distinct CDR3 sequences listed, about an eighth are singletons. The sequencing input was PBMCs or a T cell subset sorted from them (not recorded which). All receptors derive from a man aged 18 to 30 who had mild COVID-19 (a few samples of this study predate the infection). Cell type and time point are not known.

This clonotype was recorded a few times. The rearrangement uses TRBV21-1 and TRBJ2-3; the D call in the table, TRBD1, was not verified against the DNA. TRBV21-1 has pseudogene status. This CDR3 has 17 amino acids. The CDR3 region is CASSKVPSGQATDTQYF. CDR3 coding DNA: TGTGCCAGCAGTAAGGTACCCTCAGGGCAGGCTACAGATACGCAGTATTTT.

The chain carries TRBV4-1 and TRBJ2-5; TRBD1 matches 7 bases. The J segment lost 5 bases and the V segment lost 4 bases, leaving 10 bases of the junction unmatched. Germline V gene sequence: CDR1 MGHRA, CDR2 YSYEKL. CDR3 size: 15 residues. This CDR3 reads CASSRPGQTAETQYF. As DNA, the CDR3 is TGCGCCAGCAGCCGCCCGGGACAGACTGCGGAGACCCAGTACTTC.

As concerns this clonotype: At one boundary the junction diverges from the germline segment, which might be a read error. This sequence joins TRBV5-1 and TRBJ2-2, with 8 bases that match TRBD2. Germline CDR1 and CDR2: SGHRS and YFSETQ. The CDR3 has 16 residues. The CDR3 reads CARSPAGAGVAGELFF. The DNA of the CDR3 is TGCGCCCGCAGCCCAGCGGGGGCCGGCGTAGCCGGGGAGCTGTTTTTT.

The rearrangement joins TRBV4-2 to TRBJ1-1, with TRBD1 as a possible D gene (6 bases). This CDR3 is 16 amino acids long. Looked up from germline, CDR1 is LGHNA and CDR2 is YNFKEQ. Between the trimmed V and J ends, which lost 1 base and 1 base, there was a span of 13 bases. CDR3 amino acids: CASSQATTGTNTEAFF. The CDR3 DNA reads TGTGCCAGCAGCCAAGCCACAACAGGGACGAACACTGAAGCTTTCTTT.

There are a few counts of this clonotype. Relative to the germline gene, one junction end is altered; a read error may explain this. V is TRBV5-1 and J is TRBJ2-2; D might be TRBD2 (6 bases). Germline CDR1 reads SGHRS; CDR2 reads YFSETQ. The CDR3 extends over 13 amino acids. Here the CDR3 reads CPSTPRETGELFF. As DNA, the CDR3 is TGCCCCAGCACCCCACGGGAGACCGGGGAGCTGTTTTTT.

The table lists this clonotype with a few counts. This chain uses TRBV4-3 with TRBJ2-5; 11 bases align to TRBD2. In germline, CDR1 is LGHNA, CDR2 YSLEER. V was clipped by 4 bases and J by 5 bases; unmatched bases: 6. The CDR3 totals 15 residues. CDR3 DNA: TGCGCCAGCAGCCGACTAGCGGGGAAGGGGGAGACCCAGTACTTC. It is translated as CASSRLAGKGETQYF.

This clonotype was recorded a few times. The rearrangement links TRBV5-4 to TRBJ2-4, with TRBD2 as a possible D gene (6 bases). V was clipped by 0 bases and J by 1 base, with 8 bases between them. This CDR3 is 15 amino acids long. Germline-derived CDR1 and CDR2 are SGHNT and YYREEE (reference sequence). This CDR3 reads CASSLGGDAKNIQYF. CDR3 nucleotide sequence: TGTGCCAGCAGCTTGGGGGGGGACGCCAAAAACATTCAGTACTTC.

The chain carries TRBV7-2 and TRBJ1-3; no firm D call. Germline V gene data show CDR1 as SGHTA and CDR2 as FQGNSA. This CDR3 is built from 14 residues. V lost 6 bases and J lost 0, with 9 bases in between. Here the CDR3 reads CASSLWGSGNTIYF. The CDR3 DNA follows: TGTGCCAGCAGTCTGTGGGGCTCTGGAAACACCATATATTTT. Together with reference TRBV7-2 and TRBJ1-3, the CDR3 gives the full variable domain: GAGVSQSPSNKVTEKGKDVELRCDPISGHTALYWYRQSLGQGLEFLIYFQGNSAPDKSGLPSDRFSAERTGGSVSTLTIQRTQQEDSAVYLCASSLWGSGNTIYFGEGSWLTVV.

The rearrangement uses TRBV4-1 and TRBJ2-5; D ambiguous. The germline V gene encodes CDR1 MGHRA and CDR2 YSYEKL. V gave up 4 bases and J gave up 5 bases, with 20 bases separating them. The CDR3 covers 16 residues. CDR3 DNA: TGCGCCAGCAGCCCAAGGGAACGAGGACCGATGGAGACCCAGTACTTC. Its protein is CASSPRERGPMETQYF.

J is TRBJ2-7 and V is TRBV29-1; D unresolved. Per the germline V gene, CDR1 is SQVTM and CDR2 is ANQGSEA. This CDR3 has 11 amino acids. With 4 bases removed from V and 2 bases from J, the gap between germline ends came to 6 bases. Here the CDR3 reads CSVVTAYEQYF. The CDR3, as DNA: TGCAGCGTTGTAACAGCCTACGAGCAGTACTTC.

The sample holds a few counts of this clonotype. The V and J genes are TRBV5-1 and TRBJ1-1; weak D call: TRBD1 (5 bases). V was shortened by 0 bases and J by 10 bases, with 16 bases between the two germline ends. The germline V gene has CDR1 SGHRS and CDR2 YFSETQ. The CDR3 sequence is 14 residues long. CDR3 DNA: TGCGCCAGCAGCTTGGCCTCGATGCAGGGAGGAGCTTTCTTT. Protein product: CASSLASMQGGAFF.

This clonotype was seen more than once but under ten times. The V gene is TRBV20-1, the J gene TRBJ2-7; D unresolved. The CDR3 loop spans 14 amino acids. Germline assignment: CDR1 DFQATT and CDR2 SNEGSKA (reference sequence). The V gene lost 1 base and the J gene lost 2 bases, with 12 bases spanning the gap. The CDR3 coding sequence is TGCAGTGCTAGAGCTTGGGATTTGACCTACGAGCAGTACTTC. Translated, it gives CSARAWDLTYEQYF.

The chain recombines TRBV29-1 with TRBJ2-5, with TRBD2 matching 8 bases. J was trimmed by 5 bases and V by 7 bases; bases with no gene match: 6. CDR3 length equals 12 residues. Germline-derived CDR1 and CDR2 are SQVTM and ANQGSEA. This CDR3 reads CSAGGYRETQYF. CDR3 DNA sequence: TGCAGCGCGGGGGGGTACCGGGAGACCCAGTACTTC.

This clonotype was seen repeatedly, ten times or more. The rearrangement uses TRBV20-1 and TRBJ1-1, with no clear D. The ends were cut back, 1 base at V and 5 bases at J, with 11 bases in the middle. The CDR3 covers 13 residues. CDR1 DFQATT and CDR2 SNEGSKA come from the germline V gene (reference sequence). The CDR3 sequence: CSARGRLLTEAFF. The DNA for the CDR3 is TGCAGTGCTAGAGGTCGGTTATTGACTGAAGCTTTCTTT.

The chain recombines TRBV30 with TRBJ1-6; no clear D. Deletions cut 6 bases from V and 5 bases from J, with 8 bases between. This CDR3 contains 12 residues. CDR1 and CDR2 from the germline V gene are GTSNPN and SVGIG (reference sequence). CDR3: CACQRDNSPLHF. As DNA, the CDR3 is TGTGCCTGTCAGAGAGATAATTCACCCCTCCACTTT.

The chain combines TRBV6-5 with TRBJ1-2; D unclear. CDR3 length equals 15 residues. The germline V and J ends were trimmed by 0 bases and 4 bases, with 12 bases remaining between them. Per the germline V gene, CDR1 is MNHEY and CDR2 is SVGAGI. The CDR3 nucleotides are TGTGCCAGCAGTTACTCTGGGGTCGGCCGCTATGGCTACACCTTC. Protein product: CASSYSGVGRYGYTF.

This clonotype was counted ten times or more. The chain links TRBV5-1 to TRBJ1-1, with a weak D call TRBD1 (5 bases). Germline V CDR1 and CDR2: SGHRS, YFSETQ. V shed 1 base and J shed 6 bases, with 10 bases lying between them. The CDR3 sequence is 13 residues long. The CDR3 DNA sequence: TGCGCCAGCAGCTTGTCCCTGGGGGCTGAAGCTTTCTTT. The encoded protein is CASSLSLGAEAFF.

About this clonotype itself: One end of the junction fails to match germline, which may point to a read error. The chain combines TRBV5-1 with TRBJ1-4; TRBD1 might be the D (5 bases). This CDR3 region has 13 residues. Germline CDR1 is SGHRS and CDR2 is YFSETQ. This CDR3 is CASSLVGGEELFF. CDR3 coding DNA: TGCGCCAGCAGCTTGGTCGGGGGTGAAGAACTGTTTTTT.

J is TRBJ1-1 and V is TRBV5-1; 10 nucleotides line up with TRBD1. There are 15 residues in the CDR3. Germline V CDR1 and CDR2: SGHRS, YFSETQ. Trimming cost V 8 bases and J 7 bases; bases outside gene matches: 14. In nucleotides, the CDR3 is TGCGCCAGTTCCGGGACAGGGGCCCCGGGGGGTGAAGCTTTCTTT. Translation gives CASSGTGAPGGEAFF. Full variable domain (rest looked up from reference TRBV5-1 and TRBJ1-1): KAGVTQTPRYLIKTRGQQVTLSCSPISGHRSVSWYQQTPGQGLQFLFEYFSETQRNKGNFPGRFSGRQFSNSRSEMNVSTLELGDSALYLCASSGTGAPGGEAFFGQGTRLTVV.

In this sample, this clonotype turned up many times. The J gene is TRBJ1-1, the V gene TRBV9; D uncertain. Per the germline V gene, CDR1 is SGDLS and CDR2 is YYNGEE. The length of the CDR3 is 16 residues. V lost 4 bases, J lost 5 bases, and 21 bases lay in between. DNA for the CDR3: TGTGCCAGCAGCCCCCTTCAAATTTCAGCGGCAACTGAAGCTTTCTTT. Its translation: CASSPLQISAATEAFF.

The chain is built from TRBV20-1 and TRBJ2-7; 12 positions agree with TRBD2. The germline V gene encodes CDR1 DFQATT and CDR2 SNEGSKA (reference sequence). The CDR3 is 15 amino acids. V shed 4 bases, J shed 3 bases, and the junction held 7 bases outside the gene matches. The CDR3 spells CSAIRTSGDNYEQYF. CDR3 DNA: TGCAGTGCTATTCGGACTAGCGGGGACAACTACGAGCAGTACTTC.

This clonotype appeared a few times. This chain joins TRBV7-9 and TRBJ1-4; no definite D call. V was cut by 3 bases and J by 4 bases, with 3 bases left in between. The germline CDR1 and CDR2 sequences are SEHNR and FQNEAQ (reference sequence). The CDR3 runs 12 residues. The CDR3 DNA reads TGTGCCAGCAGCTTCGATAATGAAAAACTGTTTTTT. It encodes CASSFDNEKLFF. The whole variable domain, filled in from reference TRBV7-9 and TRBJ1-4, reads DTGVSQNPRHKITKRGQNVTFRCDPISEHNRLYWYRQTLGQGPEFLTYFQNEAQLEKSRLLSDRFSAERPKGSFSTLEIQRTEQGDSAMYLCASSFDNEKLFFGSGTQLSVL.

The J gene is TRBJ2-5, the V gene TRBV12-3 or TRBV12-4; D is possibly TRBD1 (5 bases). The CDR3 covers 15 residues. Trimming left V 6 bases short and J 3 bases short, with 17 bases between. The chain's CDR3 is CASSHLRVGEETQYF. The CDR3 DNA reads TGTGCCAGCAGCCACCTCAGGGTTGGGGAAGAGACCCAGTACTTC.

This clonotype came up a few times. The J gene is TRBJ2-7, the V gene TRBV5-1; possibly TRBD2 for D (5 bases). CDR1 SGHRS and CDR2 YFSETQ come from the germline V gene. CDR3 length equals 14 residues. Deletions cut 4 bases from V and 0 bases from J, with 11 bases between. CDR3 sequence: CASSPGLNSYEQYV. CDR3 in DNA: TGCGCCAGCAGCCCCGGACTTAACTCCTACGAGCAGTACGTC.

This clonotype was seen only a few times. The chain links TRBV11-2 to TRBJ2-5; D is ambiguous. V was shortened by 6 bases and J by 0 bases, with 11 bases between the two germline ends. Germline V CDR1 and CDR2: SGHAT, FQNNGV. CDR3 size: 14 residues. CDR3 in amino acids: CASSTAWYQETQYF. CDR3 nucleotides: TGTGCCAGCAGTACGGCGTGGTACCAAGAGACCCAGTACTTC.

The chain carries TRBV25-1 and TRBJ2-2; tentatively, D is TRBD1 (6 bases). Germline V gene data show CDR1 as MGHDK and CDR2 as SYGVNS. V dropped 7 bases and J dropped 4 bases, with 13 bases sitting between them. The CDR3 contains 14 residues. The CDR3 sequence: CASKSTGRTGELFF. The CDR3 DNA follows: TGTGCCAGCAAGTCTACAGGGCGCACCGGGGAGCTGTTTTTT.

This clonotype was picked up many times. The V gene is TRBV7-2, the J gene TRBJ2-1; D is perhaps TRBD1 or TRBD2 (5 bases each). V was shortened by 5 bases and J by 0 bases, with 14 bases between the two germline ends. The germline V gene has CDR1 SGHTA and CDR2 FQGNSA. CDR3 size: 16 residues. This CDR3 reads CASSRVGVSSYNEQFF. The DNA for the CDR3 is TGTGCCAGCAGCAGAGTGGGGGTTAGCTCCTACAATGAGCAGTTCTTC.

The V call is TRBV7-3, the J call TRBJ2-1; 10 nucleotides align to TRBD2. Trimming at V came to 4 bases and at J to 7 bases, leaving 7 bases not matched to a gene. CDR3 length: 15 amino acids. CDR1 is SGHTA, CDR2 FQGTGA, per germline. DNA of the CDR3: TGTGCCAGCAGCTCCACTAGCGGGGAAGGGAATGAGCAGTTCTTC. It specifies CASSSTSGEGNEQFF.

The rearrangement uses TRBV7-6 and TRBJ2-7, with TRBD1 matching 9 bases. The ends lost 5 bases at V and 4 bases at J; junction bases unmatched: 9. Germline V gene lookup returns CDR1 SGHVS and CDR2 FNYEAQ. CDR3 length equals 15 residues. CDR3 sequence reads: CASSNSGQGEYEQYF. As DNA, the CDR3 is TGTGCCAGCAGCAATTCGGGACAGGGCGAATACGAGCAGTACTTC.